Each of the 15 T cell receptor beta chains below was sequenced from the same sample in a study of blood T cell repertoires in COVID-19. This table comes from immunoSEQ multiplex PCR, and its TCRdb copy is limited to in-frame clones, with some not included. Here the sample spans under 200,000 clones, around 90% being singletons. The specimen sequenced was peripheral blood. All receptors derive from an elderly woman with COVID-19, enrolled during active disease.

This clone has just one count. DNA for the CDR3: TGCAGCGTTGAAAGTCCTCGGTCCCCTAGCTCTGGGGCCAACGTCCTGACTTTC. This encodes CSVESPRSPSSGANVLTF. The chain links TRBV29-1 to TRBJ2-6; the D is unclear. Trimming took off 2 bases at V and 0 bases at J, with 17 bases between the two ends. Looked up from germline, CDR1 is SQVTM and CDR2 is ANQGSEA. The length of the CDR3 is 18 residues.

This rearrangement joins TRBV28 to TRBJ1-1; TRBD1 is a possible D gene (6 bases). Germline values: CDR1 MDHEN, CDR2 SYDVKM. Trimming took 2 bases from V and 7 from J, leaving 8 bases between them. This CDR3 is 12 amino acids long. In DNA, the CDR3 is TGTGCCAGCAGTTTAAGGACAGATGAAGCTTTCTTT. Translating gives CASSLRTDEAFF.

This sequence joins TRBV19 and TRBJ2-3, with TRBD2 identical over 8 bases. The CDR3 covers 15 residues. V was clipped by 5 bases and J by 5 bases; unmatched bases: 9. Germline CDR1 reads LNHDA; CDR2 reads SQIVND (reference sequence). The CDR3 nucleotides are TGTGCCAGTAGTTTTTTAAGCGGGAGTAAAGATACGCAGTATTTT. Amino acid sequence: CASSFLSGSKDTQYF.

This chain connects TRBV18 to TRBJ1-5; TRBD1 is a possible D gene (6 bases). Trimming pared 8 bases from V and 3 bases from J, leaving 17 bases between. The CDR3 consists of 15 residues. Germline CDR1 KGHSH, CDR2 LQKENI. The CDR3 nucleotides are TGTGCCAGCGCCCGAGACAGGAATAACAATCAGCCCCAGCATTTT. Its protein is CASARDRNNNQPQHF.

The chain combines TRBV5-1 with TRBJ1-1; 7 nucleotides agree with TRBD1. Germline values: CDR1 SGHRS, CDR2 YFSETQ. With V trimmed by 0 bases and J by 0 bases, 2 bases remained unmatched. This CDR3 comprises 15 residues. The CDR3 DNA reads as TGCGCCAGCAGCTTGGAGGGGACAGTGAACACTGAAGCTTTCTTT. It yields the protein CASSLEGTVNTEAFF. Variable domain in full (rest from reference TRBV5-1 and TRBJ1-1): KAGVTQTPRYLIKTRGQQVTLSCSPISGHRSVSWYQQTPGQGLQFLFEYFSETQRNKGNFPGRFSGRQFSNSRSEMNVSTLELGDSALYLCASSLEGTVNTEAFFGQGTRLTVV.

This sequence joins TRBV5-1 and TRBJ2-2, with TRBD1 matching 8 bases. The CDR3 extends over 16 amino acids. The germline V gene encodes CDR1 SGHRS and CDR2 YFSETQ. Trimming cost V 4 bases and J 3 bases; bases outside gene matches: 8. The CDR3 nucleotides are TGCGCCAGCAGCATCCGGGACAGGTCTTACACCGGGGAGCTGTTTTTT. Amino acids: CASSIRDRSYTGELFF. Combining the CDR3 with reference TRBV5-1 and TRBJ2-2 gives the whole variable domain KAGVTQTPRYLIKTRGQQVTLSCSPISGHRSVSWYQQTPGQGLQFLFEYFSETQRNKGNFPGRFSGRQFSNSRSEMNVSTLELGDSALYLCASSIRDRSYTGELFFGEGSRLTVL.

This clone appeared a single time. The J gene is TRBJ2-2, the V gene TRBV3-1 (or the pseudogene TRBV3-2), with unresolved D. There are 19 residues in the CDR3. With 3 bases removed from V and 0 bases from J, the gap between germline ends came to 20 bases. Germline loops: CDR1 LGHDT, CDR2 YNNKEL (reference sequence). DNA of the CDR3: TGTGCCAGCAGCCACTTAGGTCAGGAATTTAAATCGAACACCGGGGAGCTGTTTTTT. Translation gives CASSHLGQEFKSNTGELFF.

The chain has TRBV6-1 and TRBJ2-1; 12 bases fit TRBD2. CDR1 and CDR2 (germline): MNHNS, SASEGT. The J segment lost 7 bases and the V segment lost 7 bases, leaving 5 bases of the junction unmatched. This CDR3 is built from 14 residues. The CDR3 sequence: CASTLAGGGNEQFF. In DNA, the CDR3 is TGTGCCAGCACCCTAGCGGGAGGGGGGAATGAGCAGTTCTTC.

The V call is TRBV18, the J call TRBJ2-3; D unresolved. The germline V and J ends were trimmed by 2 bases and 2 bases, with 11 bases remaining between them. The CDR3 is 15 amino acids. Per the germline V gene, CDR1 is KGHSH and CDR2 is LQKENI. CDR3 sequence reads: CASSPSSTDTDTQYF. DNA of the CDR3: TGTGCCAGCTCACCAAGTTCTACCGACACAGATACGCAGTATTTT.

The V call is TRBV28, the J call TRBJ1-1; 10 positions agree with TRBD1. Trimming cost V 4 bases and J 11 bases; bases outside gene matches: 16. This CDR3 is built from 16 residues. Germline V gene sequence: CDR1 MDHEN, CDR2 SYDVKM. The CDR3 reads CASSSYGTGAGSRAFF. The CDR3 nucleotides are TGTGCCAGCAGTTCATACGGGACAGGGGCTGGTTCTAGGGCTTTCTTT.

V and J are TRBV29-1 and TRBJ2-7; the D gene is possibly TRBD2 (6 bases). In germline, CDR1 is SQVTM, CDR2 ANQGSEA. The CDR3 is 13 amino acids. The V gene lost 4 bases and the J gene lost 3 bases, with 13 bases spanning the gap. CDR3 sequence: CSVGQLGGYEQYF. CDR3 DNA: TGCAGCGTTGGACAGCTGGGAGGCTACGAGCAGTACTTC.

V and J are TRBV5-4 and TRBJ2-1; TRBD2 matches at 14 bases. The CDR3 sequence is 19 residues long. Per germline, CDR1 SGHNT and CDR2 YYREEE (reference sequence). J lost 2 bases, V lost 3 bases, and 10 bases had no gene match. In DNA, the CDR3 is TGTGCCAGCAGCTCCGCGGGACTAGCGGGAGTTTCCCCCTACAATGAGCAGTTCTTC. It yields the protein CASSSAGLAGVSPYNEQFF.

The V call is TRBV28, the J call TRBJ1-3; unclear D gene. The CDR3 has 11 residues. V lost 5 bases and J lost 4, with 3 bases in between. Germline CDR1 MDHEN, CDR2 SYDVKM. CDR3 sequence reads: CASSRGNTIYF. The CDR3 DNA reads TGTGCCAGCAGTCGGGGAAACACCATATATTTT.

Note on this clone: At one end the junction does not follow the germline gene, possibly because of a read error. The chain joins TRBV5-4 to TRBJ1-2, with TRBD1 matching 7 bases. CDR1 is SGHNT and CDR2 is YYREEE in the germline V gene (reference sequence). The CDR3 has 13 amino acids. The CDR3 region is CASSNQGVDGYTF. The CDR3 DNA follows: TGTGCCAGCTCCAACCAGGGGGTCGATGGGTACACCTTC. Full variable domain (remainder filled in from reference TRBV5-4 and TRBJ1-2): ETGVTQSPTHLIKTRGQQVTLRCSSQSGHNTVSWYQQALGQGPQFIFQYYREEENGRGNFPPRFSGLQFPNYSSELNVNALELDDSALYLCASSNQGVDGYTFGSGTRLTVV.

This clone was detected a few times. This rearrangement joins TRBV18 to TRBJ1-1; tentative D call: TRBD1 (6 bases). The germline V and J ends were trimmed by 6 bases and 3 bases, with 14 bases remaining between them. Per germline, CDR1 KGHSH and CDR2 LQKENI. The CDR3 contains 14 residues. For the CDR3, the DNA is TGTGCCAGCTCGAAAGGGGGGGCTGACACTGAAGCTTTCTTT. Its protein is CASSKGGADTEAFF.